This paragraph reports one TCR beta chain. The source of the sample is a study of blood T cell repertoires in COVID-19. Some clones are missing from TCRdb's copy, which holds only in-frame ones; the method was immunoSEQ multiplex PCR. The table lists more than 45,000 clones, almost 85% of them singletons. The CDR3 has 20 amino acids. J lost 0 bases, V lost 0 bases, and 13 bases had no gene match. This TCR derives from a human donor in a cohort sampled during active COVID-19. This sequence joins TRBV23-1 and TRBJ1-4; TRBD1 matches at 7 bases. TRBV23-1 belongs to the ORF category, with a function that is uncertain. Material: peripheral blood. This chain's CDR3 is CASSQSKGRGEDATNEKLFF. In DNA form, the CDR3 reads TGCGCCAGCAGTCAATCGAAGGGCAGGGGGGAAGATGCAACTAATGAAAAACTGTTTTTT.